The rows below give T cell receptor beta chains drawn from one sample of a study of sequential checkpoint blockade in melanoma. Produced via immunoSEQ multiplex PCR; TCRdb's table is partial and in-frame only. The sample yields tens of thousands of clones, under 35% seen once. The sample here was tumor tissue (inferred from file names), taken from a patient given nivolumab and ipilimumab in sequence. Receptors were obtained from a human donor with melanoma. Each CDR3 is given with its conserved first and last residue. Each record gives: CDR3 protein, CDR3 DNA, V gene, clone size, D gene, J gene. A D gene is named only where the DNA matches it firmly. Only part of the rows carry a size: once, few, many, or a class if the clone is expanded.

CDR3aa: CASSYKGDPPGHEQYF
CDR3nt: TGTGCCAGCAGTTACAAAGGGGACCCTCCGGGCCACGAGCAGTACTTC
v_gene: TRBV6-8
abundance: few
d_gene: NA
j_gene: TRBJ2-7

CDR3aa: CASSLTQLAGGAYEQYF
CDR3nt: TGTGCCAGCAGTTTAACCCAACTAGCGGGGGGGGCTTACGAGCAGTACTTC
v_gene: TRBV28
abundance: NA
d_gene: TRBD2
j_gene: TRBJ2-7

CDR3aa: CSVDEGPRGYTF
CDR3nt: TGCAGCGTTGATGAGGGACCTCGGGGCTACACCTTC
v_gene: TRBV29-1
abundance: NA
d_gene: NA
j_gene: TRBJ1-2

CDR3aa: CASFNWASGNTIYF
CDR3nt: TGTGCCAGCTTTAACTGGGCCAGTGGAAACACCATATATTTT
v_gene: TRBV6-8
abundance: medium-sized
d_gene: NA
j_gene: TRBJ1-3

CDR3aa: CASSYNAGADTEAFF
CDR3nt: TGTGCCAGCAGTTACAACGCAGGGGCAGACACTGAAGCTTTCTTT
v_gene: TRBV6-8
abundance: few
d_gene: NA
j_gene: TRBJ1-1

CDR3aa: CASSPRDPAHYGYTF
CDR3nt: TGTGCCAGCAGCCCCCGGGACCCAGCTCACTATGGCTACACCTTC
v_gene: TRBV11-3
abundance: few
d_gene: NA
j_gene: TRBJ1-2

CDR3aa: CATTISGAKNIQYF
CDR3nt: TGTGCCACAACCATTAGCGGCGCCAAAAACATTCAGTACTTC
v_gene: TRBV6-8
abundance: few
d_gene: NA
j_gene: TRBJ2-4

CDR3aa: CASKDRVETQYF
CDR3nt: TGTGCCAGCAAGGACAGGGTTGAGACCCAGTACTTC
v_gene: TRBV9
abundance: NA
d_gene: TRBD1
j_gene: TRBJ2-5

CDR3aa: CATCGVEPTSEQFF
CDR3nt: TGTGCCACGTGTGGGGTCGAGCCTACGAGTGAGCAGTTCTTC
v_gene: TRBV15
abundance: few
d_gene: NA
j_gene: TRBJ2-1

CDR3aa: CASTLVGLVETQYF
CDR3nt: TGTGCCAGCACCCTAGTGGGGCTTGTAGAGACCCAGTACTTC
v_gene: TRBV6-8
abundance: NA
d_gene: NA
j_gene: TRBJ2-5

CDR3aa: CASSIQGDNSPLHF
CDR3nt: TGTGCCAGCAGCATACAGGGGGATAATTCACCCCTCCACTTT
v_gene: TRBV28
abundance: few
d_gene: TRBD1
j_gene: TRBJ1-6

CDR3aa: CASSPRAPVSGNTIYF
CDR3nt: TGTGCCAGCAGCCCGAGGGCACCGGTCTCTGGAAACACCATATATTTT
v_gene: TRBV9
abundance: medium-sized
d_gene: NA
j_gene: TRBJ1-3

CDR3aa: CSVGGTDSYEQYF
CDR3nt: TGCAGCGTTGGGGGGACTGATTCCTACGAGCAGTACTTC
v_gene: TRBV29-1
abundance: few
d_gene: NA
j_gene: TRBJ2-7

CDR3aa: CASSLGSSGLAWNEQFF
CDR3nt: TGCGCCAGCAGCCTGGGGTCCTCCGGACTAGCGTGGAATGAGCAGTTCTTC
v_gene: TRBV5-1
abundance: NA
d_gene: TRBD2
j_gene: TRBJ2-1

CDR3aa: CAWSVQNIQYF
CDR3nt: TGTGCCTGGAGTGTACAGAACATTCAGTACTTC
v_gene: TRBV30
abundance: NA
d_gene: NA
j_gene: TRBJ2-4

CDR3aa: CAWAGQANEKLFF
CDR3nt: TGTGCCTGGGCGGGACAGGCTAATGAAAAACTGTTTTTT
v_gene: TRBV30
abundance: NA
d_gene: TRBD1
j_gene: TRBJ1-4

CDR3aa: CASREGKSNQPQHF
CDR3nt: TGTGCCAGTAGGGAGGGAAAGAGCAATCAGCCCCAGCATTTT
v_gene: TRBV19
abundance: NA
d_gene: NA
j_gene: TRBJ1-5

CDR3aa: CASGFWGGADGYTF
CDR3nt: TGTGCTAGTGGTTTTTGGGGGGGCGCGGATGGCTACACCTTC
v_gene: TRBV12-5
abundance: NA
d_gene: NA
j_gene: TRBJ1-2

CDR3aa: CASSVRQGIDEQFF
CDR3nt: TGTGCCAGCTCGGTCCGGCAGGGTATCGATGAGCAGTTCTTC
v_gene: TRBV18
abundance: few
d_gene: NA
j_gene: TRBJ2-1

CDR3aa: CASSLGTGAYGYTF
CDR3nt: TGTGCCAGCAGCTTAGGGACAGGGGCCTATGGCTACACCTTC
v_gene: TRBV11-3
abundance: few
d_gene: TRBD1
j_gene: TRBJ1-2

CDR3aa: CASRWTSGGSTDTQYF
CDR3nt: TGTGCCAGCAGGTGGACTAGCGGGGGTAGCACAGATACGCAGTATTTT
v_gene: TRBV6-8
abundance: few
d_gene: TRBD2
j_gene: TRBJ2-3

CDR3aa: CASSEFHRGGYNEQFF
CDR3nt: TGTGCCAGCAGTGAATTTCATAGGGGGGGGTACAATGAGCAGTTCTTC
v_gene: TRBV25-1
abundance: NA
d_gene: NA
j_gene: TRBJ2-1

CDR3aa: CAISESGQGGEKLFF
CDR3nt: TGTGCCATCAGTGAGTCTGGACAGGGTGGTGAAAAACTGTTTTTT
v_gene: TRBV10-3
abundance: NA
d_gene: TRBD1
j_gene: TRBJ1-4

CDR3aa: CAWSARFPYEQYF
CDR3nt: TGTGCCTGGAGTGCTAGATTCCCTTACGAGCAGTACTTC
v_gene: TRBV30
abundance: NA
d_gene: NA
j_gene: TRBJ2-7

CDR3aa: CASSGMGGTYEQYF
CDR3nt: TGTGCCAGCAGTGGAATGGGGGGGACCTACGAGCAGTACTTC
v_gene: TRBV28
abundance: NA
d_gene: TRBD2
j_gene: TRBJ2-7

CDR3aa: CASSFYEALGETQYF
CDR3nt: TGTGCCAGCAGCTTTTATGAGGCGCTTGGAGAGACCCAGTACTTC
v_gene: TRBV11-3
abundance: many
d_gene: NA
j_gene: TRBJ2-5

CDR3aa: CASSDGIFHGYTF
CDR3nt: TGTGCCAGCAGTGATGGCATTTTCCATGGCTACACCTTC
v_gene: TRBV6-8
abundance: few
d_gene: NA
j_gene: TRBJ1-2

CDR3aa: CASSLWRDRDVELFF
CDR3nt: TGTGCCAGCAGCTTATGGCGGGACAGGGACGTGGAGCTGTTTTTT
v_gene: TRBV7-6
abundance: few
d_gene: TRBD1
j_gene: TRBJ2-2

CDR3aa: CASNPTVTNEKLFF
CDR3nt: TGTGCCAGCAACCCGACAGTAACTAATGAAAAACTGTTTTTT
v_gene: TRBV6-8
abundance: few
d_gene: NA
j_gene: TRBJ1-4

CDR3aa: CASSLEVRGGPQHF
CDR3nt: TGTGCCAGCAGCTTAGAGGTCCGGGGCGGGCCCCAGCATTTT
v_gene: TRBV11-3
abundance: few
d_gene: NA
j_gene: TRBJ1-5

CDR3aa: CASSDWGGAGETQYF
CDR3nt: TGTGCCAGCAGCGATTGGGGGGGGGCTGGAGAGACCCAGTACTTC
v_gene: TRBV6-8
abundance: few
d_gene: NA
j_gene: TRBJ2-5

CDR3aa: CASSPATGPQETQYF
CDR3nt: TGTGCCAGTAGTCCCGCGACAGGGCCCCAAGAGACCCAGTACTTC
v_gene: TRBV19
abundance: NA
d_gene: TRBD1
j_gene: TRBJ2-5

CDR3aa: CAWVGTATPPPNTEAFF
CDR3nt: TGTGCCTGGGTGGGGACCGCCACCCCCCCACCGAACACTGAAGCTTTCTTT
v_gene: TRBV30
abundance: once
d_gene: NA
j_gene: TRBJ1-1

CDR3aa: CASSVGQRTYEQYF
CDR3nt: TGTGCCAGCAGCGTGGGACAGAGAACCTACGAGCAGTACTTC
v_gene: TRBV9
abundance: NA
d_gene: TRBD1
j_gene: TRBJ2-7

CDR3aa: CASSQDWTGTQYF
CDR3nt: TGTGCCAGCAGCCAAGATTGGACGGGTACGCAGTATTTT
v_gene: TRBV14
abundance: few
d_gene: NA
j_gene: TRBJ2-3

CDR3aa: CASSIGAQPYQETQYF
CDR3nt: TGTGCCAGTAGTATTGGGGCCCAGCCGTACCAAGAGACCCAGTACTTC
v_gene: TRBV19
abundance: NA
d_gene: NA
j_gene: TRBJ2-5

CDR3aa: CSVHGTVKNYGYTF
CDR3nt: TGCAGCGTTCATGGGACGGTCAAGAACTATGGCTACACCTTC
v_gene: TRBV29-1
abundance: NA
d_gene: NA
j_gene: TRBJ1-2

CDR3aa: CASSNYALTGIYGYTF
CDR3nt: TGTGCCAGCAGTAACTACGCCCTAACGGGAATCTATGGCTACACCTTC
v_gene: TRBV6-8
abundance: NA
d_gene: NA
j_gene: TRBJ1-2

CDR3aa: CASSLMREGRPDTQYF
CDR3nt: TGCGCCAGCAGCTTGATGCGGGAGGGCCGGCCAGATACGCAGTATTTT
v_gene: TRBV5-1
abundance: NA
d_gene: TRBD2
j_gene: TRBJ2-3

CDR3aa: CASRPGQVWGNQPQHF
CDR3nt: TGTGCAAGTCGCCCCGGACAGGTTTGGGGCAATCAGCCCCAGCATTTT
v_gene: TRBV12-2
abundance: NA
d_gene: NA
j_gene: TRBJ1-5

CDR3aa: CSVEPTGSTYEQYF
CDR3nt: TGCAGCGTTGAGCCAACAGGGTCCACCTACGAGCAGTACTTC
v_gene: TRBV29-1
abundance: once
d_gene: NA
j_gene: TRBJ2-7

CDR3aa: CASSYESRGPSYEQYF
CDR3nt: TGTGCCAGCAGCTACGAGAGCAGGGGGCCCTCCTACGAGCAGTACTTC
v_gene: TRBV11-3
abundance: many
d_gene: TRBD1
j_gene: TRBJ2-7

CDR3aa: CASTGQTNEKLFF
CDR3nt: TGTGCCAGTACCGGACAGACTAATGAAAAACTGTTTTTT
v_gene: TRBV19
abundance: NA
d_gene: NA
j_gene: TRBJ1-4

CDR3aa: CASSGWTGGAYEQYF
CDR3nt: TGTGCCAGCAGTGGTTGGACAGGGGGGGCCTACGAGCAGTACTTC
v_gene: TRBV28
abundance: few
d_gene: TRBD1
j_gene: TRBJ2-7

CDR3aa: CASSSSRWLADNEQFF
CDR3nt: TGTGCCAGCAGCTCCAGTCGATGGCTAGCGGACAATGAGCAGTTCTTC
v_gene: TRBV9
abundance: NA
d_gene: TRBD2
j_gene: TRBJ2-1

CDR3aa: CASKDAGMPYEQYF
CDR3nt: TGTGCCAGCAAAGATGCGGGGATGCCCTACGAGCAGTACTTC
v_gene: TRBV9
abundance: NA
d_gene: NA
j_gene: TRBJ2-7

CDR3aa: CASSPPPSLNYGYTF
CDR3nt: TGTGCCAGCAGCCCCCCTCCTTCCCTTAACTATGGCTACACCTTC
v_gene: TRBV11-3
abundance: many
d_gene: NA
j_gene: TRBJ1-2

CDR3aa: CASSPGEGNYGYTF
CDR3nt: TGTGCCAGCTCACCAGGGGAGGGAAACTATGGCTACACCTTC
v_gene: TRBV18
abundance: NA
d_gene: NA
j_gene: TRBJ1-2

CDR3aa: CASSSPTQRGRTDTQYF
CDR3nt: TGCGCCAGCAGTTCCCCGACCCAGCGGGGCCGCACAGATACGCAGTATTTT
v_gene: TRBV10-2
abundance: NA
d_gene: TRBD2
j_gene: TRBJ2-3

CDR3aa: CASSQGFPRPNTEAFF
CDR3nt: TGCGCCAGCAGCCAAGGGTTTCCCAGACCGAACACTGAAGCTTTCTTT
v_gene: TRBV4-1
abundance: many
d_gene: NA
j_gene: TRBJ1-1

CDR3aa: CASMPGQGRTGELFF
CDR3nt: TGTGCCAGTATGCCGGGGCAGGGGAGAACCGGGGAGCTGTTTTTT
v_gene: TRBV19
abundance: NA
d_gene: NA
j_gene: TRBJ2-2

CDR3aa: CASSAGQGLSNEKLFF
CDR3nt: TGTGCCAGCAGCGCGGGACAGGGGCTATCTAATGAAAAACTGTTTTTT
v_gene: TRBV9
abundance: NA
d_gene: TRBD1
j_gene: TRBJ1-4

CDR3aa: CASRGLAGESPDTQYF
CDR3nt: TGTGCCAGTAGGGGACTAGCGGGAGAGAGCCCAGATACGCAGTATTTT
v_gene: TRBV19
abundance: NA
d_gene: TRBD2
j_gene: TRBJ2-3

CDR3aa: CASSLFSGTANTGELFF
CDR3nt: TGTGCCAGCAGCTTGTTTTCTGGGACCGCGAACACCGGGGAGCTGTTTTTT
v_gene: TRBV11-3
abundance: NA
d_gene: NA
j_gene: TRBJ2-2